This T cell receptor beta chain comes out of a study of blood T cell repertoires in COVID-19. As for the study in general: Some COVID-19 samples were acute and others convalescent; all came from the United States, Italy and Spain. PBMCs, B-cell-depleted T cells, or T cells provided the cDNA or gDNA that made up the material.

Authors' analysis steps: Scientists estimated how many nucleated cells there were by amplifying reference gene primers. Clones were sequenced by immunoSEQ multiplex PCR, and TCRdb holds only the in-frame ones, with some missing. Clone size and the V and J calls come from that table; the DNA yielded D and trimming. The sample contains roughly 120,000 clones, approximately 88% of which appear only once. In germline, CDR1 is SGHRS, CDR2 YFSETQ. V lost 4 bases, J lost 0 bases, and 5 bases stayed unmatched. There are 15 residues in the CDR3. This rearrangement joins TRBV5-1 to TRBJ2-3, with 7 bases aligning to TRBD1. This TCR was recovered from a woman in her seventies with acute or convalescent COVID-19. Sequencing input: peripheral blood. In DNA form, the CDR3 reads TGCGCCAGCAGCCCGACAGGGCCTAGCACAGATACGCAGTATTTT. It yields the protein CASSPTGPSTDTQYF. The full variable domain, completed using reference TRBV5-1 and TRBJ2-3, is KAGVTQTPRYLIKTRGQQVTLSCSPISGHRSVSWYQQTPGQGLQFLFEYFSETQRNKGNFPGRFSGRQFSNSRSEMNVSTLELGDSALYLCASSPTGPSTDTQYFGPGTRLTVL.